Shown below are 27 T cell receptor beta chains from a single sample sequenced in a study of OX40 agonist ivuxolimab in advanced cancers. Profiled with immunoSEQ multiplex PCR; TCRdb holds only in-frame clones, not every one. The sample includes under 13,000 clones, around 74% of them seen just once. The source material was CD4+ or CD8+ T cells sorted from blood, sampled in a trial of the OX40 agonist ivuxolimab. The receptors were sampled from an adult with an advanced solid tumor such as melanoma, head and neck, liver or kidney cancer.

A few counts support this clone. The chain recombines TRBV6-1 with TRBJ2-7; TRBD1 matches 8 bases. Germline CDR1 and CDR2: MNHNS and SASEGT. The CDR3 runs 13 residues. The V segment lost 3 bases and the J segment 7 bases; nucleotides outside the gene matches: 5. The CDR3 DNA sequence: TGTGCCAGCAGTGAGGACAGGGCGGGGGAGCAGTACTTC. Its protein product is CASSEDRAGEQYF.

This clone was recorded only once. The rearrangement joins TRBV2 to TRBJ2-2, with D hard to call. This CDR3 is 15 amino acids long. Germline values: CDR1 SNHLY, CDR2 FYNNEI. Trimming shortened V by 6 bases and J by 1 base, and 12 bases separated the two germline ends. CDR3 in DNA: TGTGCCAGCAGACTGAAACCTTTGAACACCGGGGAGCTGTTTTTT. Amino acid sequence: CASRLKPLNTGELFF. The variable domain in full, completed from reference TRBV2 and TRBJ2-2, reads EPEVTQTPSHQVTQMGQEVILRCVPISNHLYFYWYRQILGQKVEFLVSFYNNEISEKSEIFDDQFSVERPDGSNFTLKIRSTKLEDSAMYFCASRLKPLNTGELFFGEGSRLTVL.

CDR3: CASSNEQFF. The CDR3 DNA follows: TGTGCCAGCAGTAATGAGCAGTTCTTC. The V gene is TRBV2, the J gene TRBJ2-1; D not certain. The V gene's germline CDR1 is SNHLY and CDR2 FYNNEI. The CDR3 extends over 9 amino acids. Deletions cut 5 bases from V and 7 bases from J, with 0 bases between.

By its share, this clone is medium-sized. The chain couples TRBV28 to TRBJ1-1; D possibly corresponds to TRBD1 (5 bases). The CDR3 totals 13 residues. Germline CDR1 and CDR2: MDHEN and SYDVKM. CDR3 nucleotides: TGTGCGACTGGAAGGGGTCTGAACACTGAAGCTTTCTTT. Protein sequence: CATGRGLNTEAFF.

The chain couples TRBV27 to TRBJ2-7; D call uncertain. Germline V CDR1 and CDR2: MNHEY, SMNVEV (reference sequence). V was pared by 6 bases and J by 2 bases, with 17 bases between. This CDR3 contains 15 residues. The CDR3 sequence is CASSPGQVATYEQYF. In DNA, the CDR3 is TGTGCCAGCAGCCCAGGCCAGGTGGCGACCTACGAGCAGTACTTC.

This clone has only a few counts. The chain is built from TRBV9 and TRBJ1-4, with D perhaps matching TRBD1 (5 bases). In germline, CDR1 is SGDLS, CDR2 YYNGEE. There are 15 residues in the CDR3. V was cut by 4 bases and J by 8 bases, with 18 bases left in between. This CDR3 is CASSPIGQGGEKLFF. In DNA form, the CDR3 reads TGTGCCAGCAGCCCTATTGGGCAGGGAGGGGAAAAACTGTTTTTT.

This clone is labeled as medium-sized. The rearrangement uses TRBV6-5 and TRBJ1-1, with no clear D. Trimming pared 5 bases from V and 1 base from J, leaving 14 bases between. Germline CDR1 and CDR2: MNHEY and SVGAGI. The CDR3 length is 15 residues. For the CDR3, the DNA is TGTGCCAGCAGTATGCAGCCGGCCCCGAACACTGAAGCTTTCTTT. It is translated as CASSMQPAPNTEAFF.

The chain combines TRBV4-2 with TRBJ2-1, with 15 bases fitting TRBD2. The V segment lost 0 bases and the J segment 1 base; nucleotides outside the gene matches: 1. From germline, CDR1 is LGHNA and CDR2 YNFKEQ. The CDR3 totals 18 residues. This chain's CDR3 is CASSQDGLAGGSYNEQFF. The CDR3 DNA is TGTGCCAGCAGCCAAGATGGACTAGCGGGAGGGTCCTACAATGAGCAGTTCTTC.

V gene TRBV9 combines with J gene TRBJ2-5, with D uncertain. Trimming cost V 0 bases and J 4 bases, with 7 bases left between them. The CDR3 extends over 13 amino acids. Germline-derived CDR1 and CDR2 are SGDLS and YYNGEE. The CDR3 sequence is CASSVGWTETQYF. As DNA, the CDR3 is TGTGCCAGCAGCGTAGGGTGGACAGAGACCCAGTACTTC.

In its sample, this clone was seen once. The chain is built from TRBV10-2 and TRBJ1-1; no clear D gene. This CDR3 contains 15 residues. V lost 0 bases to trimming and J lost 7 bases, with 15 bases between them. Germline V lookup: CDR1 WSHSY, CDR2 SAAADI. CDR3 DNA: TGCGCCAGCAGTGAGTCATCGGGCCTCCGGGGTGAAGCTTTCTTT. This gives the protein CASSESSGLRGEAFF.

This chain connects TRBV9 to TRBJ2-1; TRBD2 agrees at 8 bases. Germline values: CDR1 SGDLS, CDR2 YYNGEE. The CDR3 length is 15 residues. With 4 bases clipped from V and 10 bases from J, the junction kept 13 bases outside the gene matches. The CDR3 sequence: CASSSSGSGNIEQFF. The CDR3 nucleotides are TGTGCCAGCAGCTCCAGCGGGAGTGGTAACATCGAGCAGTTCTTC.

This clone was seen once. The CDR3 loop is CASSEGPVNEKLFF. CDR3 bases: TGTGCCAGCAGTGAGGGACCGGTAAATGAAAAACTGTTTTTT. The chain has TRBV6-1 and TRBJ1-4; D may be TRBD1 (5 bases). This CDR3 has 14 residues. Trimming cost V 3 bases and J 5 bases, with 10 bases left between them. Germline V gene lookup returns CDR1 MNHNS and CDR2 SASEGT.

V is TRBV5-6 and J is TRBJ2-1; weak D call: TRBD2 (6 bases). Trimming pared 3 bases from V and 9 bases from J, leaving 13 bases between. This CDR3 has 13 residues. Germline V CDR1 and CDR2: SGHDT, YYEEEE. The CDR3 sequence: CASSSSGVREQFF. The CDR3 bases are TGTGCCAGCAGCTCGTCGGGGGTTCGTGAGCAGTTCTTC. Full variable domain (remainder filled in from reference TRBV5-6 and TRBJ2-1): DAGVTQSPTHLIKTRGQQVTLRCSPKSGHDTVSWYQQALGQGPQFIFQYYEEEERQRGNFPDRFSGHQFPNYSSELNVNALLLGDSALYLCASSSSGVREQFFGPGTRLTVL.

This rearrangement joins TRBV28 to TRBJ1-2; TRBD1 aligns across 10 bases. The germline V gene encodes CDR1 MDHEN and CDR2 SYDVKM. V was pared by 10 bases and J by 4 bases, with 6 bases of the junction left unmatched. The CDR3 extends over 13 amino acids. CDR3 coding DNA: TGTGCCACCACCGGGGACAGGGGCTATGGCTACACCTTC. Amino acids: CATTGDRGYGYTF.

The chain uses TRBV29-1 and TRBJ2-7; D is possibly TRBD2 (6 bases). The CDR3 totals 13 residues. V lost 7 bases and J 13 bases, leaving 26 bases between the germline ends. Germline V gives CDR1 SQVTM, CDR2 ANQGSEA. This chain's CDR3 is CSAEGGESYEPYV. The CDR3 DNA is TGCAGCGCTGAGGGAGGAGAATCCTACGAGCCCTACGTC.

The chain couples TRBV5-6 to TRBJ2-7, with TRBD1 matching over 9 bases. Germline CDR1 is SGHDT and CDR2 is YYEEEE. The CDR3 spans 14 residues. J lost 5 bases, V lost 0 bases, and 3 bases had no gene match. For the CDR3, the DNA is TGTGCCAGCAGCTTGGACGGGACAGGGAACGAGCAGTACTTC. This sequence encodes CASSLDGTGNEQYF.

CDR3 loop: CASSGRLAEETQYF. CDR3 in DNA: TGTGCCAGCAGCGGCAGACTAGCGGAAGAGACCCAGTACTTC. The genes are TRBV9 and TRBJ2-5; 9 bases line up with TRBD2. Looked up from germline, CDR1 is SGDLS and CDR2 is YYNGEE. J lost 3 bases, V lost 3 bases, and 3 bases had no gene match. This CDR3 region has 14 residues.

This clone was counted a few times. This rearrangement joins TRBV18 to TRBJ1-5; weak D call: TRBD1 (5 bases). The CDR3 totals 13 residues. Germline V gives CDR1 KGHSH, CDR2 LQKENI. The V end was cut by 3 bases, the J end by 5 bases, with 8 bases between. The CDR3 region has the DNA TGTGCCAGCTCACCGTCGGGGGATCAGCCCCAGCATTTT. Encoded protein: CASSPSGDQPQHF. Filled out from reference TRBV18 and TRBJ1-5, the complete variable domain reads NAGVMQNPRHLVRRRGQEARLRCSPMKGHSHVYWYRQLPEEGLKFMVYLQKENIIDESGMPKERFSAEFPKEGPSILRIQQVVRGDSAAYFCASSPSGDQPQHFGDGTRLSIL.

For the CDR3, the DNA is TGCAGCGTTGAAGAAGACGTCAGAGTTAAAGATACGCAGTATTTT. This gives the protein CSVEEDVRVKDTQYF. This sequence joins TRBV29-1 and TRBJ2-3; D is undetermined. Germline CDR1 reads SQVTM; CDR2 reads ANQGSEA. Trimming removed 0 bases at V and 5 bases at J, with 15 bases between. This CDR3 is 15 amino acids long.

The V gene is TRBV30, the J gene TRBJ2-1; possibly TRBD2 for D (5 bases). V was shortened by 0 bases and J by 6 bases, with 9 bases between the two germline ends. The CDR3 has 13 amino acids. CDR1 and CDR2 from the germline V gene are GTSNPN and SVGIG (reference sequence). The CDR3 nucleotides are TGTGCCTGGAGTGTAGGGAGCGCCAATGAGCAGTTCTTC. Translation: CAWSVGSANEQFF.

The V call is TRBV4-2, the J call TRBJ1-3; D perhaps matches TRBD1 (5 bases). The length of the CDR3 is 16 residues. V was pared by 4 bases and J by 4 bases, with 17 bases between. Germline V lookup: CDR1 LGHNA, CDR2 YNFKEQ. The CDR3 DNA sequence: TGTGCCAGCAGCCTAGGACCGGGACCGAAAGGAAACACCATATATTTT. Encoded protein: CASSLGPGPKGNTIYF.

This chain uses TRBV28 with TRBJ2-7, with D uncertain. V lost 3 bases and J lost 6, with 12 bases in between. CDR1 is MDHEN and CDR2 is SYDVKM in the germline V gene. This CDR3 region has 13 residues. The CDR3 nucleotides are TGTGCCAGCAGTTTGCACGGCCGGCTCGAGCAGTACTTC. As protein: CASSLHGRLEQYF. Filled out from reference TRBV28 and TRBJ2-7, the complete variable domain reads DVKVTQSSRYLVKRTGEKVFLECVQDMDHENMFWYRQDPGLGLRLIYFSYDVKMKEKGDIPEGYSVSREKKERFSLILESASTNQTSMYLCASSLHGRLEQYFGPGTRLTVT.

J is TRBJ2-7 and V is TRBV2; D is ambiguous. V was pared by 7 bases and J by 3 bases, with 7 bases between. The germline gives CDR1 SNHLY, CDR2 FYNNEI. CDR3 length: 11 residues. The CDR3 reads CASTWGYEQYF. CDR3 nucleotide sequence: TGTGCCAGCACCTGGGGCTACGAGCAGTACTTC.

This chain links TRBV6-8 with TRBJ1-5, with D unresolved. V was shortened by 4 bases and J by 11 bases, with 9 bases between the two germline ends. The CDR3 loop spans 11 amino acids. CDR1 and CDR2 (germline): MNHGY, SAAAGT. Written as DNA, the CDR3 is TGTGCCAGCAGTTTCCGCCGTGCCCAGCATTTT. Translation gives CASSFRRAQHF.

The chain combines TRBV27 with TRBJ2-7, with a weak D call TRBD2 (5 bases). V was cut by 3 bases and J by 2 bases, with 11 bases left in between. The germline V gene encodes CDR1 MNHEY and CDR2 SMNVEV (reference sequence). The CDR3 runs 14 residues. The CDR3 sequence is CASSFGTSAYEQYF. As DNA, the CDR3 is TGTGCCAGCAGTTTTGGCACTAGTGCCTACGAGCAGTACTTC.

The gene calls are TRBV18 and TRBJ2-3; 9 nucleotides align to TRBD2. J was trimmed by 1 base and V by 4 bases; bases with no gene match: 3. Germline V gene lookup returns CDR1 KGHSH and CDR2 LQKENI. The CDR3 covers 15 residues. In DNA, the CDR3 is TGTGCCAGCTCACAAGCGGGAGGTCGCACAGATACGCAGTATTTT. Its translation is CASSQAGGRTDTQYF.

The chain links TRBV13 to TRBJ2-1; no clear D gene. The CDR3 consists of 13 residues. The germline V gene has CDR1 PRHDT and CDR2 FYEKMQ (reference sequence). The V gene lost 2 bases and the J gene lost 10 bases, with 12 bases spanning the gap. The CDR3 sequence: CASSLHVANEQFF. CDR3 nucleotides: TGTGCCAGCAGCTTACACGTAGCTAACGAGCAGTTCTTC.